The 27 T cell receptor beta chains given below trace back to one sample, sequenced in a study of identical twins. From the 5' RACE reads, TCRdb called clonotypes with MiXCR, one entry per CDR3 protein. The sample holds some 790,000 distinct CDR3 sequences, roughly 20% seen once. This sample was also put to use in a study of T cells expressing NK-cell markers.

Sequencing was done on a sample of PBMCs. These receptor sequences come from a woman under 30 in good health.

This sequence joins TRBV29-1 and TRBJ1-1; weak D call: TRBD1 (6 bases). Germline-derived CDR1 and CDR2 are SQVTM and ANQGSEA. Trimming cost V 3 bases and J 1 base, with 9 bases left between them. This CDR3 is built from 13 residues. CDR3 DNA: TGCAGCGTTGAGACAGGAGAGAACACTGAAGCTTTCTTT. This translates into CSVETGENTEAFF.

In its sample, this clonotype was seen a few times. The chain has TRBV5-1 and TRBJ2-1; 13 bases align to TRBD2. With 1 base clipped from V and 6 bases from J, the junction kept 4 bases outside the gene matches. In germline, CDR1 is SGHRS, CDR2 YFSETQ. The CDR3 runs to 16 residues. The CDR3, as DNA: TGCGCCAGCAGCTTGTTGGGACTAGCGGGGATCAATGAGCAGTTCTTC. It yields the protein CASSLLGLAGINEQFF.

Written as DNA, the CDR3 is TGTGCCAGCAGGGGCGGCAGGTGGGGCTCCTACAATGAGCAGTTCTTC. Encoded protein: CASRGGRWGSYNEQFF. The chain employs TRBV6-2 or TRBV6-3 and TRBJ2-1; D gene uncertain. Trimming removed 6 bases from V and 0 bases from J, with 15 bases in between. The CDR3 sequence is 16 residues long. Germline-derived CDR1 and CDR2 are MNHEY and SVGEGT.

This CDR3 reads CASSPRWSSYNEQFF. CDR3 DNA sequence: TGTGCCAGCAGTCCTCGTTGGAGTTCCTACAATGAGCAGTTCTTC. The rearrangement uses TRBV6-2 or TRBV6-3 and TRBJ2-1; D unclear. The CDR3 spans 15 residues. Germline V gene data show CDR1 as MNHEY and CDR2 as SVGEGT. Trimming shortened V by 5 bases and J by 1 base, and 12 bases separated the two germline ends.

The gene calls are TRBV7-9 and TRBJ2-7, with D possibly being TRBD1 or TRBD2 (5 bases each). V lost 10 bases, J lost 1 base, and 17 bases lay in between. The CDR3 runs 14 residues. In germline, CDR1 is SEHNR, CDR2 FQNEAQ (reference sequence). The CDR3 sequence is CAISGGSLSYEQYF. Here the CDR3 DNA reads TGTGCCATCAGTGGGGGATCACTATCCTACGAGCAGTACTTC.

This clonotype turned up a few times. This chain joins TRBV10-3 and TRBJ1-4; no clear D. The CDR3 extends over 12 amino acids. Trimming shortened V by 5 bases and J by 7 bases, and 8 bases separated the two germline ends. Germline values: CDR1 ENHRY, CDR2 SYGVKD. This CDR3 reads CAISTKGEKLFF. In DNA, the CDR3 is TGTGCCATCAGTACCAAGGGTGAAAAACTGTTTTTT.

This clonotype came up a few times. The V call is TRBV6-5, the J call TRBJ2-3; tentatively, D is TRBD2 (6 bases). The germline CDR1 and CDR2 sequences are MNHEY and SVGAGI. The V and J ends lost 3 bases and 0 bases respectively, with 10 bases between them. There are 15 residues in the CDR3. The CDR3: CASSYGGESTDTQYF. The CDR3 nucleotides are TGTGCCAGCAGTTATGGCGGGGAAAGCACAGATACGCAGTATTTT.

This clonotype was detected only a few times. The chain uses TRBV20-1 and TRBJ2-2; tentatively, D is TRBD2 (5 bases). CDR1 and CDR2 (germline): DFQATT, SNEGSKA (reference sequence). This CDR3 contains 16 residues. V gave up 1 base and J gave up 0 bases, with 12 bases separating them. CDR3 bases: TGCAGTGCTAGAGCGGGCTCCGGGACGAACACCGGGGAGCTGTTTTTT. Its translation is CSARAGSGTNTGELFF.

V usage is TRBV5-1 and J usage is TRBJ2-3; 8 nucleotides align to TRBD1. Germline V gene data show CDR1 as SGHRS and CDR2 as YFSETQ. V shed 5 bases, J shed 6 bases, and the junction held 8 bases outside the gene matches. This CDR3 contains 14 residues. CDR3 DNA: TGCGCCAGCAGGCCGGACAGGGAATTCGATACGCAGTATTTT. Translating it yields CASRPDREFDTQYF. The whole variable domain, remainder taken from reference TRBV5-1 and TRBJ2-3, is KAGVTQTPRYLIKTRGQQVTLSCSPISGHRSVSWYQQTPGQGLQFLFEYFSETQRNKGNFPGRFSGRQFSNSRSEMNVSTLELGDSALYLCASRPDREFDTQYFGPGTRLTVL.

The gene calls are TRBV20-1 and TRBJ2-5, with 8 nucleotides matching TRBD2. The CDR3 is made up of 14 amino acids. Germline-derived CDR1 and CDR2 are DFQATT and SNEGSKA (reference sequence). After removal of 3 bases from V and 1 base from J, the junction contained 4 bases not matched to a gene. CDR3 DNA: TGCAGTGCTAGGAGCGGGAGAGGCCAAGAGACCCAGTACTTC. This codes for CSARSGRGQETQYF.

This chain connects TRBV5-1 to TRBJ1-2; D may be TRBD1 (6 bases). V was pared by 1 base and J by 8 bases, with 12 bases between. CDR1 is SGHRS and CDR2 is YFSETQ in the germline V gene. The CDR3 has 13 residues. The CDR3 DNA is TGCGCCAGCAGCTTGTCGGCCCAGGGGGGCTACACCTTC. This translates into CASSLSAQGGYTF.

The chain joins TRBV29-1 to TRBJ2-1, with a possible D match to TRBD2 (6 bases). The CDR3 covers 14 residues. From germline, CDR1 is SQVTM and CDR2 ANQGSEA. Trimming stripped 6 bases from V and 3 bases from J, with 15 bases between. The CDR3 loop is CSVAGGRSYNEQFF. The CDR3 nucleotides read TGCAGCGTCGCCGGGGGACGGAGCTACAATGAGCAGTTCTTC.

This chain uses TRBV7-8 with TRBJ2-1; 8 positions match TRBD1. Looked up from germline, CDR1 is SGHVS and CDR2 is FQNEAQ. V shed 4 bases, J shed 10 bases, and the junction held 12 bases outside the gene matches. There are 15 residues in the CDR3. The CDR3 loop reads CASSSQGARRVEQFF. The DNA for the CDR3 is TGTGCCAGCAGCTCCCAGGGGGCTAGGCGGGTGGAGCAGTTCTTC.

This clonotype has more than one count but fewer than ten. The chain combines TRBV7-9 with TRBJ2-5; 8 bases align to TRBD1. The length of the CDR3 is 13 residues. CDR1 and CDR2 (germline): SEHNR, FQNEAQ (reference sequence). Germline trimming cut 8 bases from V and 8 bases from J; bases unmatched to any gene: 10. The CDR3 DNA is TGTGCCAGCGGAACAGGGGGTCCCATAACCCAGTACTTC. Amino acids: CASGTGGPITQYF.

This clonotype appeared a few times. The V call is TRBV6-2 or TRBV6-3, the J call TRBJ1-2; 9 bases line up with TRBD1. From germline, CDR1 is MNHEY and CDR2 SVGEGT. V lost 2 bases and J lost 8; bases outside the gene matches: 27. The CDR3 is 21 amino acids. The CDR3 region has the DNA TGTGCCAGCAGTTACACCCCATTGGCGAAATTTCCGGGACAGGGCGGGAACGGCTACACCTTC. Residues: CASSYTPLAKFPGQGGNGYTF.

This clonotype was seen a handful of times. The chain employs TRBV15 and TRBJ2-5, with D perhaps matching TRBD2 (5 bases). The CDR3 covers 15 residues. The germline V gene has CDR1 LNHNV and CDR2 YYDKDF (reference sequence). Trimming removed 0 bases at V and 5 bases at J, with 13 bases between. The CDR3 sequence: CATSRDGLASETQYF. In DNA, the CDR3 is TGTGCCACCAGCAGAGATGGGCTAGCTTCTGAGACCCAGTACTTC.

The sample holds a few counts of this clonotype. The chain joins TRBV25-1 to TRBJ2-5; 10 bases agree with TRBD1. Trimming cost V 8 bases and J 5 bases; bases outside gene matches: 8. The CDR3 sequence is 14 residues long. Germline V gene sequence: CDR1 MGHDK, CDR2 SYGVNS. CDR3 in amino acids: CASQGDRGAETQYF. In DNA, the CDR3 is TGTGCCAGCCAGGGGGACAGGGGTGCGGAGACCCAGTACTTC.

The genes are TRBV12-3 or TRBV12-4 and TRBJ1-5; tentative D call: TRBD1 (6 bases). V gave up 6 bases and J gave up 4 bases, with 19 bases separating them. The CDR3 is 16 amino acids. DNA for the CDR3: TGTGCCAGCAGCCCCGGGGTCGTACAGGGAAATCAGCCCCAGCATTTT. This sequence encodes CASSPGVVQGNQPQHF.

This chain connects TRBV9 to TRBJ1-2; 7 bases align to TRBD1. The CDR3 covers 14 residues. CDR1 SGDLS and CDR2 YYNGEE come from the germline V gene. V lost 5 bases and J lost 3; bases outside the gene matches: 7. The CDR3 here is CASSVGTADYGYTF. The DNA for the CDR3 is TGTGCCAGCAGTGTCGGGACAGCAGACTATGGCTACACCTTC.

This clonotype has only a few counts. V gene TRBV2 combines with J gene TRBJ2-1, with D unresolved. The CDR3 is 12 residues long. Germline V gives CDR1 SNHLY, CDR2 FYNNEI. V was clipped by 8 bases and J by 1 base, with 6 bases between them. CDR3 nucleotides: TGTGCCAGCGAAGATTCCTACAATGAGCAGTTCTTC. The encoded protein is CASEDSYNEQFF.

In this sample, this clonotype turned up many times. This rearrangement joins TRBV12-3 or TRBV12-4 to TRBJ1-5; D is perhaps TRBD1 (6 bases). Trimming shortened V by 5 bases and J by 4 bases, and 9 bases separated the two germline ends. The length of the CDR3 is 13 residues. The CDR3 nucleotides are TGTGCCAGCAGTACAGGGACAAATCAGCCCCAGCATTTT. Amino acids: CASSTGTNQPQHF.

This clonotype was observed at least ten times. V is TRBV6-2 or TRBV6-3 and J is TRBJ2-5; 11 bases line up with TRBD1. The V segment lost 7 bases and the J segment 4 bases; nucleotides outside the gene matches: 8. Germline assignment: CDR1 MNHEY and CDR2 SVGEGT. The CDR3 length is 15 residues. CDR3 sequence: CASITDRGQGETQYF. The CDR3 DNA sequence: TGTGCCAGCATCACGGACAGGGGGCAAGGAGAGACCCAGTACTTC.

In this sample, this clonotype turned up a few times. The chain recombines TRBV14 with TRBJ1-2; D unclear. The V gene lost 1 base and the J gene lost 0 bases, with 9 bases spanning the gap. Looked up from germline, CDR1 is SGHDN and CDR2 is FVKESK. The CDR3 loop spans 15 amino acids. This CDR3 is CASSQASATNYGYTF. CDR3 nucleotide sequence: TGTGCCAGCAGCCAAGCCTCGGCGACTAACTATGGCTACACCTTC. The entire variable domain, with the rest obtained from reference TRBV14 and TRBJ1-2, is as follows: EAGVTQFPSHSVIEKGQTVTLRCDPISGHDNLYWYRRVMGKEIKFLLHFVKESKQDESGMPNNRFLAERTGGTYSTLKVQPAELEDSGVYFCASSQASATNYGYTFGSGTRLTVV.

This clonotype was detected a few times. This sequence joins TRBV6-2 or TRBV6-3 and TRBJ2-7, with D unresolved. There are 12 residues in the CDR3. V lost 0 bases and J 9 bases, leaving 9 bases between the germline ends. Germline CDR1 reads MNHEY; CDR2 reads SVGEGT. DNA for the CDR3: TGTGCCAGCAGTTACTCCGGCGAGGTGCAGTACTTC. It specifies CASSYSGEVQYF.

This clonotype has a handful of counts. This chain joins TRBV9 and TRBJ2-7; no firm D call. The CDR3 is made up of 15 amino acids. Germline V CDR1 and CDR2: SGDLS, YYNGEE. With 8 bases removed from V and 0 bases from J, the gap between germline ends came to 18 bases. CDR3 nucleotides: TGTGCCAGACTTTATACTGCGGCCAACTCCTACGAGCAGTACTTC. It yields the protein CARLYTAANSYEQYF.

The chain uses TRBV20-1 and TRBJ2-5, with TRBD1 identical over 10 bases. Germline CDR1 reads DFQATT; CDR2 reads SNEGSKA (reference sequence). This CDR3 has 13 residues. J gave up 2 bases and V 6 bases, and 3 bases lay outside the gene matches. The CDR3 region has the DNA TGCAGTGCCAGGGGACAGGGGCAAGAGACCCAGTACTTC. Translating gives CSARGQGQETQYF.

This clonotype appeared a few times. This chain uses TRBV3-1 with TRBJ2-3; TRBD2 matches 13 bases. The CDR3 runs to 16 residues. Germline CDR1 and CDR2: LGHDT and YNNKEL (reference sequence). The V and J ends lost 1 base and 5 bases, in that order; junction bases with no gene match: 3. The CDR3 bases are TGTGCCAGCAGCCAAGTCAGGACTAGCGGGGGAGATACGCAGTATTTT. Its protein is CASSQVRTSGGDTQYF.